The 27 T cell receptor beta chains reported below all come from one sample, sequenced in a study of identical twins. TCRdb recomputed calls from the 5' RACE reads with MiXCR, one row per CDR3 protein. The table records 450,000 or so distinct CDR3 sequences, around an eighth of them present only once. The sample was also linked to a second study, of yellow fever vaccine responses in identical twins.

The sequenced material came from CD4+ T cells sorted from blood. The receptors here all came from a woman under 30 in good health.

The chain links TRBV6-5 to TRBJ1-1, with D uncertain. This CDR3 is 15 amino acids long. CDR1 MNHEY and CDR2 SVGAGI come from the germline V gene. Trimming removed 1 base at V and 2 bases at J, with 11 bases between. The CDR3 sequence is CASSYFDKRNTEAFF. The CDR3 coding sequence is TGTGCCAGCAGTTACTTTGACAAACGTAACACTGAAGCTTTCTTT.

This clonotype was observed a handful of times. Relative to the germline gene, one junction end is altered; a read error may explain this. This chain links TRBV19 with TRBJ1-2; 8 bases line up with TRBD1. Per germline, CDR1 LNHDA and CDR2 SQIVND (reference sequence). The CDR3 contains 14 residues. The CDR3 DNA follows: TGTGTCAGTAGTATAGGACAGGGCGAATATGGCTACACCTTC. Its protein product is CVSSIGQGEYGYTF.

The chain links TRBV9 to TRBJ2-1; the D call may be TRBD1 or TRBD2 (5 bases each). The CDR3 length is 15 residues. V lost 0 bases and J lost 2, with 9 bases in between. Germline V gives CDR1 SGDLS, CDR2 YYNGEE. DNA of the CDR3: TGTGCCAGCAGCGTAGACCAGGGAGCCTACAATGAGCAGTTCTTC. The encoded protein is CASSVDQGAYNEQFF.

CDR3 loop: CASSSLGRVTDTQYF. DNA of the CDR3: TGTGCCAGCAGCAGTTTGGGACGGGTCACAGATACGCAGTATTTT. The chain carries TRBV5-5 and TRBJ2-3; D may correspond to TRBD1 or TRBD2 (5 bases each). Trimming took off 4 bases at V and 2 bases at J, with 14 bases between the two ends. CDR1 SGHKS and CDR2 YYEKEE come from the germline V gene (reference sequence). CDR3 length: 15 amino acids.

This rearrangement joins TRBV5-8 to TRBJ2-6, with D unresolved. The CDR3 length is 17 residues. The V gene lost 0 bases and the J gene lost 2 bases, with 12 bases spanning the gap. CDR1 is SGHTS, CDR2 YDEGEE, per germline. Written as DNA, the CDR3 is TGTGCCAGCAGCTTGGTTGTCTCAGCTCCTGGGGCCAACGTCCTGACTTTC. Translated: CASSLVVSAPGANVLTF.

This clonotype was counted only a few times. This rearrangement joins TRBV6-5 to TRBJ2-7; D possibly uses TRBD1 or TRBD2 (6 bases each). The ends were cut back, 4 bases at V and 2 bases at J, with 15 bases in the middle. CDR1 and CDR2 from the germline V gene are MNHEY and SVGAGI. This CDR3 is 15 amino acids long. This CDR3 reads CASSSVGGTPYEQYF. Here the CDR3 DNA reads TGTGCCAGCAGTTCAGTAGGAGGGACACCCTACGAGCAGTACTTC.

The V call is TRBV20-1, the J call TRBJ2-7; D remains ambiguous. This CDR3 comprises 13 residues. Germline CDR1 and CDR2: DFQATT and SNEGSKA (reference sequence). Trimming removed 4 bases at V and 9 bases at J, with 19 bases between. The CDR3 bases are TGCAGTGCTACTGGATCCCTGATGTCGGGGCAGTACTTC. Amino acid sequence: CSATGSLMSGQYF.

This clonotype was counted between two and nine times. This chain links TRBV20-1 with TRBJ2-7; TRBD2 agrees at 13 bases. CDR1 is DFQATT and CDR2 is SNEGSKA in the germline V gene (reference sequence). This CDR3 region has 16 residues. V gave up 0 bases and J gave up 9 bases; unmatched junction bases: 11. The CDR3, as DNA: TGCAGTGCTAGAGATTTCCAAAGGACTAGCGGGAGCGTGCAGTACTTC. Translated: CSARDFQRTSGSVQYF.

The chain links TRBV28 to TRBJ2-6; D not resolved. CDR3 size: 15 residues. From germline, CDR1 is MDHEN and CDR2 SYDVKM. V was pared by 2 bases and J by 2 bases, with 7 bases between. The CDR3 reads CASSLRAAGANVLTF. The CDR3 region has the DNA TGTGCCAGCAGTTTAAGGGCAGCTGGGGCCAACGTCCTGACTTTC. Full variable domain (remainder filled in from reference TRBV28 and TRBJ2-6): DVKVTQSSRYLVKRTGEKVFLECVQDMDHENMFWYRQDPGLGLRLIYFSYDVKMKEKGDIPEGYSVSREKKERFSLILESASTNQTSMYLCASSLRAAGANVLTFGAGSRLTVL.

In DNA form, the CDR3 reads TGCAGTGCGAGGGGGAAGCCACAGTATTTT. Translation: CSARGKPQYF. V gene TRBV20-1 combines with J gene TRBJ2-3, with TRBD1 as a possible D gene (6 bases). The V end lost 6 bases, the J end lost 12 bases, and 13 bases lay between the germline ends. The CDR3 has 10 residues. Germline CDR1 reads DFQATT; CDR2 reads SNEGSKA (reference sequence).

There are many counts of this clonotype. The J gene is TRBJ2-3, the V gene TRBV10-3; D remains ambiguous. The CDR3 extends over 12 amino acids. Trimming shortened V by 4 bases and J by 6 bases, and 8 bases separated the two germline ends. CDR1 is ENHRY and CDR2 is SYGVKD in the germline V gene. The CDR3 coding sequence is TGTGCCATCAGTGGTGCTGGGGATACGCAGTATTTT. Translation gives CAISGAGDTQYF.

V usage is TRBV30 and J usage is TRBJ2-4; maybe TRBD2 (5 bases). CDR1 and CDR2 (germline): GTSNPN, SVGIG (reference sequence). V gave up 3 bases and J gave up 6 bases, with 12 bases separating them. This CDR3 is 13 amino acids long. This CDR3 reads CAWRPDRGNIQYF. The CDR3 coding sequence is TGTGCCTGGAGACCTGACCGGGGAAACATTCAGTACTTC.

This clonotype has ten or more counts. The gene calls are TRBV12-3 or TRBV12-4 and TRBJ2-2; the D gene could be TRBD1 or TRBD2 (6 bases each). The CDR3 is 15 amino acids. The V end was cut by 6 bases, the J end by 3 bases, with 14 bases between. The CDR3 DNA reads as TGTGCCAGCAGGGAGGGGGATCGAGACACCGGGGAGCTGTTTTTT. This sequence encodes CASREGDRDTGELFF.

The J gene is TRBJ2-3, the V gene TRBV5-1, with TRBD2 as a possible D gene (5 bases). The CDR3 consists of 13 residues. Deletions cut 0 bases from V and 8 bases from J, with 10 bases between. Germline V gene data show CDR1 as SGHRS and CDR2 as YFSETQ. The CDR3 loop reads CASSLEGSVTQYF. CDR3 DNA: TGCGCCAGCAGCTTGGAGGGTAGCGTTACGCAGTATTTT.

This clonotype came up a few times. This chain uses TRBV6-5 with TRBJ2-7, with 8 bases fitting TRBD2. The CDR3 spans 17 residues. CDR1 and CDR2 (germline): MNHEY, SVGAGI. The junction had 15 bases not matched to a gene; V was cut back by 4 bases and J by 4 bases. The CDR3 DNA is TGTGCCAGCAGTTCCCGACCAGGTCTGCGGGGGGCTTACGAGCAGTACTTC. Translation: CASSSRPGLRGAYEQYF.

The rearrangement links TRBV12-3 or TRBV12-4 to TRBJ2-7, with TRBD1 matching over 7 bases. The length of the CDR3 is 16 residues. V was clipped by 2 bases and J by 2 bases; unmatched bases: 9. The CDR3 DNA reads TGTGCCAGCAGTTTACGTCGGACAGGATCCCCCTACGAGCAGTACTTC. Translation gives CASSLRRTGSPYEQYF.

A word on this clonotype: Since the CDR3 does not end with the conserved phenylalanine or tryptophan, this likely comes from a read error. The rearrangement joins TRBV6-5 to TRBJ2-4; maybe TRBD1 (5 bases). V lost 0 bases and J lost 0, with 9 bases in between. This CDR3 contains 16 residues. Germline V lookup: CDR1 MNHEY, CDR2 SVGAGI. The DNA of the CDR3 is TGTGCCAGCAGTTACTCCAGGGTCGTAGCCAAAAACATTCAGTACTCC. Protein: CASSYSRVVAKNIQYS.

This clonotype has a handful of counts. V and J are TRBV24-1 and TRBJ1-3; no clear D. The CDR3 totals 18 residues. Germline lookup yields CDR1 KGHDR and CDR2 SFDVKD. V dropped 1 base and J dropped 0 bases, with 15 bases sitting between them. This CDR3 reads CATSDLKEGRGSGNTIYF. The CDR3 DNA follows: TGTGCCACCAGTGATTTAAAAGAGGGAAGAGGCTCTGGAAACACCATATATTTT.

This clonotype was counted ten times or more. The chain combines TRBV29-1 with TRBJ2-7, with 8 positions matching TRBD2. The CDR3 totals 13 residues. Trimming took 5 bases from V and 2 from J; bases not matched to a gene: 5. Germline CDR1 reads SQVTM; CDR2 reads ANQGSEA. The CDR3 sequence: CSVPGLDTYEQYF. CDR3 DNA: TGCAGCGTTCCGGGACTAGATACCTACGAGCAGTACTTC.

This clonotype was counted only a few times. The chain uses TRBV20-1 and TRBJ1-4, with a possible D match to TRBD1 (6 bases). This CDR3 contains 12 residues. The germline V gene has CDR1 DFQATT and CDR2 SNEGSKA (reference sequence). The V gene lost 6 bases and the J gene lost 4 bases, with 9 bases spanning the gap. The CDR3 sequence: CSAGGNNEKLFF. The DNA for the CDR3 is TGCAGTGCGGGGGGCAATAATGAAAAACTGTTTTTT.

The V gene is TRBV7-2, the J gene TRBJ2-1; D perhaps matches TRBD2 (6 bases). The CDR3 runs 14 residues. Germline CDR1 is SGHTA and CDR2 is FQGNSA. Trimming left V 4 bases short and J 7 bases short, with 14 bases between. The DNA for the CDR3 is TGTGCCAGCAGCTCAACCGGGACTCCAAATGAGCAGTTCTTC. Translated, it gives CASSSTGTPNEQFF.

This rearrangement joins TRBV18 to TRBJ1-1; the D is unclear. CDR3 length: 13 amino acids. Trimming took 1 base from V and 8 from J, leaving 11 bases between them. From germline, CDR1 is KGHSH and CDR2 LQKENI. The CDR3 reads CASSPLRAGEAFF. In DNA, the CDR3 is TGTGCCAGCTCACCACTTAGGGCGGGGGAAGCTTTCTTT.

This chain connects TRBV20-1 to TRBJ1-2, with 8 bases fitting TRBD1. Germline V gene data show CDR1 as DFQATT and CDR2 as SNEGSKA (reference sequence). The V gene end was trimmed by 7 bases and the J gene end by 7 bases; junction bases not matched to a gene: 8. The CDR3 consists of 12 residues. This chain's CDR3 is CSETAGGGGYTF. The CDR3 bases are TGCAGTGAAACTGCAGGGGGCGGTGGCTACACCTTC.

The chain joins TRBV1 to TRBJ2-3; whether TRBD2, the table's D call, matches the DNA was not checked. TRBV1 is labeled a pseudogene. The length of the CDR3 is 16 residues. CDR3 loop: CTSSQDQRGIADTQYF. CDR3 sequence (DNA): TGCACCAGCAGCCAAGATCAGCGGGGGATAGCAGATACGCAGTATTTT.

V gene TRBV20-1 combines with J gene TRBJ2-7; maybe TRBD2 (5 bases). The CDR3 covers 14 residues. Germline CDR1 DFQATT, CDR2 SNEGSKA (reference sequence). V was trimmed by 5 bases and J by 2 bases, leaving 16 bases between them. The CDR3 loop reads CSARGPLGTYEQYF. CDR3 sequence (DNA): TGCAGTGCTCGCGGGCCACTCGGTACCTACGAGCAGTACTTC.

This clonotype appeared once. The chain links TRBV30 to TRBJ2-7, with D perhaps TRBD1 (5 bases). With 0 bases removed from V and 0 bases from J, the gap between germline ends came to 15 bases. The CDR3 sequence is 16 residues long. The germline CDR1 and CDR2 sequences are GTSNPN and SVGIG (reference sequence). The CDR3 DNA reads as TGTGCCTGGAGTGTAAGTCCAGACAGACCCTCCTACGAGCAGTACTTC. Protein sequence: CAWSVSPDRPSYEQYF.

This clonotype occurred a few times. This chain links TRBV6-2 or TRBV6-3 with TRBJ2-3; D not resolved. V shed 0 bases and J shed 0 bases, with 7 bases lying between them. The CDR3 contains 15 residues. Germline loops: CDR1 MNHEY, CDR2 SVGEGT. The CDR3 spells CASSYSESSTDTQYF. The DNA for the CDR3 is TGTGCCAGCAGTTACTCTGAATCTAGCACAGATACGCAGTATTTT.